This is a list of T cell receptor beta chains from one sample in a study of graft-versus-host responses after intestinal transplantation. Assay: immunoSEQ multiplex PCR; the TCRdb copy retains only in-frame clones and omits some. The data contain about 6,400 clones, about 80% of them singletons. The sample consisted of ileum tissue, taken approximately 310 days after intestinal transplant. The receptors shown here come from a human patient who received an intestinal transplant, so some T cells may come from the graft donor. Both conserved end residues are part of each CDR3. D genes are given only for firm matches. Rows give clone size only sometimes, using once, few, many, or a class for an expanded clone.

v_gene	abundance	j_gene	d_gene	CDR3nt	CDR3aa
TRBV23-1	-	TRBJ2-6	-	TGCGCCAGCAGCCGCAGGGACGGCGGGGCCAACGTCCTGACTTTC	CASSRRDGGANVLTF
TRBV6-1	-	TRBJ2-2	TRBD2	TGTGCCAGCAGTGTGGGACTAGCGGGAGTATCCGGGGAGCTGTTTTTT	CASSVGLAGVSGELFF
TRBV27	-	TRBJ2-7	TRBD2	TGTGCCAGCAGTCCCGACCCTAGCGGGAGGGGCCACGAGCAGTACTTC	CASSPDPSGRGHEQYF
TRBV5-1	-	TRBJ1-1	TRBD1	TGCGCCAGCAGCTTGGAGATCAACCGGGACAGGGGAACTGAAGCTTTCTTT	CASSLEINRDRGTEAFF
TRBV19	-	TRBJ2-7	-	TGTGCCAGTAGTATAGACCCCGACAGCCCTTCCTACGAGCAGTACTTC	CASSIDPDSPSYEQYF
TRBV2	-	TRBJ1-1	-	TGTGCCAGCAGTGTTGATATGAACACTGAAGCTTTCTTT	CASSVDMNTEAFF
TRBV6-5	-	TRBJ2-5	TRBD2	TGTGCCAGCAGTTACGGGACTAGCGGGGGCTCGACCCAGTACTTC	CASSYGTSGGSTQYF
TRBV28	-	TRBJ1-2	-	TGTGCCAGCAGTAATACCGGGACAATCAACGGCTACACCTTC	CASSNTGTINGYTF
TRBV6-5	-	TRBJ1-5	-	TGTGCCAGCAGTTACTCAGGGGATGGGTTTCAGCCCCAGCATTTT	CASSYSGDGFQPQHF
TRBV6-4	once	TRBJ2-1	TRBD1	TGTGCCAGCAGTGGGACAGGGGGCTACAATGAGCAGTTCTTC	CASSGTGGYNEQFF
TRBV6-1	once	TRBJ2-1	TRBD1	TGTGCCAGCATTCTAGACAGGGGTCTTTACAATGAGCAGTTCTTC	CASILDRGLYNEQFF
TRBV6-1	few	TRBJ2-7	-	TGTGCCAGCAGTGCCCCGGGGACCTACGAGCAGTACTTC	CASSAPGTYEQYF
TRBV7-2	-	TRBJ1-2	-	TGTGCCAGCAGCTTACGGCAGGGGATGAATGGCTACACCTTC	CASSLRQGMNGYTF
TRBV28	-	TRBJ1-2	-	TGTGCCAGCAGTCCCCCAAACTTCTATGGCTACACCTTC	CASSPPNFYGYTF
TRBV6-4	-	TRBJ2-7	TRBD1	TGTGCCAGCAGTGAGGGGACAGGGGGCTCCTACGAGCAGTACTTC	CASSEGTGGSYEQYF
TRBV6-1	few	TRBJ1-2	-	TGTGCCAGCAGTTCCGGCAGGGGCGGGTATGGCTACACCTTC	CASSSGRGGYGYTF
TRBV7-3	-	TRBJ2-7	TRBD2	TGTGCCAGCAGCTCTAGCGGCTCCTACGAGCAGTACTTC	CASSSSGSYEQYF
TRBV5-1	once	TRBJ1-3	-	TGCGCCAGCAGCTTGGGGAGCTTAAAAGGAAACACCATATATTTT	CASSLGSLKGNTIYF
TRBV5-1	-	TRBJ1-1	TRBD1	TGCGCCAGCATATACGACAGGGGGCGTCGGGGAATGAACACTGAAGCTTTCTTT	CASIYDRGRRGMNTEAFF
TRBV28	-	TRBJ1-5	TRBD1	TGTGCCAGCTTTCCGTCCCAACAGGGGCGTTATCAGCCCCAGCATTTT	CASFPSQQGRYQPQHF
TRBV7-9	few	TRBJ1-2	-	TGTGCCAGCAGCTTAGACGGCGGAAACTATGGCTACACCTTC	CASSLDGGNYGYTF
TRBV15	-	TRBJ1-1	-	TGTGCCACCAGCAGTGTAGGACAGAAAATGAACACTGAAGCTTTCTTT	CATSSVGQKMNTEAFF
TRBV2	-	TRBJ1-2	-	TGTGCCAGCAGAGCACTGCCGACGCGTCACTATGGCTACACCTTC	CASRALPTRHYGYTF
TRBV10-3	-	TRBJ2-2	TRBD1	TGTGCCATCAGTTGGGACAGGTTGGCCGGGGAGCTGTTTTTT	CAISWDRLAGELFF
TRBV18	-	TRBJ2-6	-	TGTGCCAGCTCTCCCTTATCTTCAGGGGCCAACGTCCTGACTTTC	CASSPLSSGANVLTF
TRBV6-5	-	TRBJ1-6	-	TGTGCCAGCACCTCCGGGAGGCACTCACCCCTCCACTTT	CASTSGRHSPLHF
TRBV11-2	-	TRBJ2-1	-	TGTGCCAGCAGTTTCGTAGCGGCTTCCTACAATGAGCAGTTCTTC	CASSFVAASYNEQFF
TRBV18	few	TRBJ1-1	-	TGTGCCAGCTCACCTGAGAAGGGAACTGAAGCTTTCTTT	CASSPEKGTEAFF
TRBV7-9	-	TRBJ2-5	-	TGTGCCAGCAACTCCGGGGTAGAAGAGACCCAGTACTTC	CASNSGVEETQYF
TRBV4-2	once	TRBJ2-2	-	TGTGCCAGCAGCCAGATCAGGGGCATGAGCGCCGGGGAGCTGTTTTTT	CASSQIRGMSAGELFF
TRBV7-9	-	TRBJ2-3	-	TGTGCCAGCAGCGTTAACCAGGGAACAGATACGCAGTATTTT	CASSVNQGTDTQYF
TRBV7-6	once	TRBJ2-1	TRBD2	TGTGCCAGCAGCTTAGGGCCGGGACTAGCGGGAGCCTTTCCCTACAATGAGCAGTTCTTC	CASSLGPGLAGAFPYNEQFF
TRBV7-7	-	TRBJ2-2	-	TGTGCCAGCAGCTTAGGCCCAGGGTCGGGCGGGGAGCTGTTTTTT	CASSLGPGSGGELFF
TRBV27	-	TRBJ2-7	-	TGTGCCAGCAGTTTATCGGGGGAGTACGAGCAGTACTTC	CASSLSGEYEQYF
TRBV7-3	-	TRBJ2-1	TRBD1	TGTGCCAGCAGCTCAGGACAGGGAAAGCAGTTCTTC	CASSSGQGKQFF
TRBV7-6	-	TRBJ2-1	-	TGTGCCAGCAGCCCGTGGACAGTTGTCAATGAGCAGTTCTTC	CASSPWTVVNEQFF
TRBV18	-	TRBJ2-3	-	TGTGCCAGCTCACAGGTTTCTAGCACAGATACGCAGTATTTT	CASSQVSSTDTQYF
TRBV25-1	-	TRBJ1-4	-	TGTGCCAGCAGTCCCCGTACTACAACTAATGAAAAACTGTTTTTT	CASSPRTTTNEKLFF
TRBV6-1	-	TRBJ1-2	TRBD1	TGTGCCAGCAGCGAGGGAGGGGGCAGGGGCTACACCTTC	CASSEGGGRGYTF
TRBV7-2	-	TRBJ2-5	-	TGTGCCAGCAGCTTAGGGGGCGGGGTGGGTGAGACCCAGTACTTC	CASSLGGGVGETQYF
TRBV5-1	once	TRBJ1-4	-	TGCGCCAGCGCCCGGGGAGGAGGCACCAATGAAAAACTGTTTTTT	CASARGGGTNEKLFF
TRBV25-1	-	TRBJ2-7	-	TGTGCCAGCAGTCCCCACTACGAGCAGTACTTC	CASSPHYEQYF